This T cell receptor beta chain stems from a study of Ad26.COV2.S vaccination and SARS-CoV-2 variants. This CDR3 has 13 amino acids. CDR1 and CDR2 from the germline V gene are SQVTM and ANQGSEA. Deletions cut 5 bases from V and 0 bases from J, with 7 bases between. The treatment was: around 19 received Ad26.COV2.S at low or high dose, single or two shots; 5 received placebo; per-sample allocation not given. All samples were drawn on day 63, counting from the first vaccine or placebo injection. Sequencing was performed with immunoSEQ multiplex PCR; in TCRdb, only in-frame clones are kept and a portion is missing. This table has 400,000 to 450,000 clones, over 75% appearing once.

The V and J genes are TRBV29-1 and TRBJ2-2; D is unclear. The origin of this receptor is a person aged 18 to 59 who received the Ad26.COV2.S COVID-19 vaccine or a placebo. The input for sequencing was peripheral blood, taken in a trial of Ad26.COV2.S vaccine versus placebo. The CDR3 region has the DNA TGCAGCGTTAACGAAGCGAACACCGGGGAGCTGTTTTTT. It translates to CSVNEANTGELFF.